This T cell receptor beta chain was recovered during a study of CD8 T cells in Susac syndrome. Random hexamers were used to reverse transcribe roughly 0.45 to 1 ug of RNA. Coverage of TCR beta CDR3 amplification by immunoSEQ multiplex PCR extended to 54 Vbeta and 13 Jbeta. TCRdb re-called the immunoSEQ multiplex PCR reads with MiXCR, one entry per CDR3 protein. The data contain roughly 130,000 distinct CDR3 sequences, nearly 95% of them singletons. In contrast to the negatively isolated CD8+ and CD4+ T cells, TEMRA cells were FACS-enriched. Sequenced sample: CD4+ T cells from PBMCs. The sequence was obtained from a human donor in good health.

The DNA for the CDR3 is TGTGCCAGCAGCTTGGAGGGGTTCGGTTTCGGGACCCAGTACTTC. Translation gives CASSLEGFGFGTQYF. The chain carries TRBV5-6 and TRBJ2-5; possibly TRBD1 for D (5 bases). Germline assignment: CDR1 SGHDT and CDR2 YYEEEE. The CDR3 covers 15 residues. V dropped 0 bases and J dropped 7 bases, with 16 bases sitting between them.